A selection of T cell receptor beta chains follows, all from one sample in a study of cytomegalovirus exposure and HLA in healthy donors. Profiling relied on immunoSEQ multiplex PCR, and the TCRdb table lists in-frame clones only, not all of them. This sample has about 110,000 clones; around 84% occur once, and the top ten carry roughly 1.3%. Specimen: PBMCs. The receptors were gathered from a woman aged 25 to 45 in good health and CMV-seronegative. The CDR3 runs from the conserved cysteine through the conserved F or W. The order of the fields is clone size, J gene, D gene, V gene, CDR3 protein, CDR3 DNA. D genes are given only for firm matches. Part of the rows lack a size; the others show once, few, many or a class for expanded clones.

size: -
J: TRBJ2-1
D: TRBD2
V: TRBV30
CDR3: CAWTGGRTSYNEQFF
DNA: TGTGCCTGGACTGGCGGGAGGACATCCTACAATGAGCAGTTCTTC

size: once
J: TRBJ1-2
D: TRBD1
V: TRBV29-1
CDR3: CSGITQGLVTYGYTF
DNA: TGCAGCGGGATTACACAGGGGTTGGTAACCTATGGCTACACCTTC

size: -
J: TRBJ2-1
D: -
V: TRBV29-1
CDR3: CSAVWVRDNEQFF
DNA: TGCAGCGCCGTGTGGGTACGGGACAATGAGCAGTTCTTC

size: -
J: TRBJ2-3
D: -
V: TRBV9
CDR3: CASSGSVGTDTQYF
DNA: TGTGCCAGCAGCGGTAGCGTTGGCACAGATACGCAGTATTTT

size: -
J: TRBJ2-5
D: TRBD1
V: TRBV2
CDR3: CASSQSRDSHQETQYF
DNA: TGTGCCAGCAGTCAATCCCGGGACAGTCACCAAGAGACCCAGTACTTC

size: -
J: TRBJ1-1
D: TRBD1
V: TRBV11-2
CDR3: CASSALQGRTEAFF
DNA: TGTGCCAGCAGCGCGTTACAGGGGCGCACGGAAGCTTTCTTT

size: -
J: TRBJ1-1
D: TRBD1
V: TRBV2
CDR3: CASSSGQGLPFF
DNA: TGTGCCAGCAGTAGCGGACAGGGTTTGCCTTTCTTT

size: -
J: TRBJ1-5
D: TRBD1
V: TRBV28
CDR3: CASGGAGGGYQPQHF
DNA: TGTGCCAGCGGGGGGGCAGGGGGCGGATACCAGCCCCAGCATTTT

size: -
J: TRBJ2-6
D: TRBD2
V: TRBV15
CDR3: CATSSVTLAGGPAGANVLTF
DNA: TGTGCCACCAGCAGTGTTACACTAGCGGGAGGGCCGGCTGGGGCCAACGTCCTGACTTTC

size: -
J: TRBJ2-3
D: TRBD1
V: TRBV2
CDR3: CASSLTLRSTGGFTDTQYF
DNA: TGTGCCAGCAGCCTAACTTTGAGATCGACAGGGGGCTTTACAGATACGCAGTATTTT

size: -
J: TRBJ1-4
D: -
V: TRBV4-1
CDR3: CASSHPSVESEKLFF
DNA: TGCGCCAGCAGCCACCCGAGCGTCGAGAGTGAAAAACTGTTTTTT

size: -
J: TRBJ1-1
D: -
V: TRBV7-7
CDR3: CASSFRVDTEAFF
DNA: TGTGCCAGCAGCTTCAGGGTGGACACTGAAGCTTTCTTT

size: few
J: TRBJ2-3
D: TRBD2
V: TRBV2
CDR3: CASSVGAFASGSQPDTQYF
DNA: TGTGCCAGCAGTGTAGGTGCATTTGCTAGCGGGAGTCAACCAGATACGCAGTATTTT

size: -
J: TRBJ1-5
D: -
V: TRBV29-1
CDR3: CSALDWRGQPQHF
DNA: TGCAGCGCCCTAGACTGGCGGGGTCAGCCCCAGCATTTT

size: -
J: TRBJ1-2
D: -
V: TRBV30
CDR3: CAWTGGYGYTF
DNA: TGTGCCTGGACAGGAGGGTACGGCTACACCTTC

size: -
J: TRBJ2-7
D: -
V: TRBV10-3
CDR3: CAISDLQGSYEQYF
DNA: TGTGCCATCAGTGACCTACAGGGATCCTACGAGCAGTACTTC

size: -
J: TRBJ2-3
D: -
V: TRBV7-8
CDR3: CASSLSGIGVPDTQYF
DNA: TGTGCCAGCAGCTTATCGGGGATAGGAGTCCCAGATACGCAGTATTTT

size: -
J: TRBJ1-2
D: TRBD1
V: TRBV7-6
CDR3: CAIAQGAYDGYTF
DNA: TGTGCCATCGCACAGGGGGCATATGATGGCTACACCTTC

size: -
J: TRBJ1-1
D: -
V: TRBV27
CDR3: CASSLRENTEAFF
DNA: TGTGCCAGCAGTTTACGGGAGAACACTGAAGCTTTCTTT

size: once
J: TRBJ2-1
D: -
V: TRBV4-1
CDR3: CASSQVGSYNEQFF
DNA: TGCGCCAGCAGCCAAGTCGGGTCGTACAATGAGCAGTTCTTC

size: few
J: TRBJ2-1
D: TRBD2
V: TRBV28
CDR3: CAIKTSGRGHEQFF
DNA: TGTGCCATAAAGACTAGCGGGAGAGGGCATGAGCAGTTCTTC

size: -
J: TRBJ2-7
D: TRBD1
V: TRBV5-1
CDR3: CASSLVGDRASPGEQYF
DNA: TGCGCCAGCAGCTTGGTAGGTGACAGGGCCTCCCCTGGCGAGCAGTACTTC

size: -
J: TRBJ2-1
D: TRBD2
V: TRBV30
CDR3: CAWNRRASGGAGGHNEQFF
DNA: TGTGCCTGGAATCGAAGGGCTAGCGGGGGGGCGGGTGGCCACAATGAGCAGTTCTTC

size: -
J: TRBJ2-7
D: TRBD2
V: TRBV28
CDR3: CASEASGSSYEQYF
DNA: TGTGCCTCGGAGGCTAGCGGGAGCTCCTACGAGCAGTACTTC

size: -
J: TRBJ2-7
D: TRBD1
V: TRBV19
CDR3: CASSVPTGERHF
DNA: TGTGCCAGTAGTGTCCCGACAGGGGAACGGCACTTC

size: once
J: TRBJ2-1
D: TRBD2
V: TRBV10-3
CDR3: CAINSGGEWGNEQFF
DNA: TGTGCCATCAATAGCGGGGGAGAGTGGGGGAATGAGCAGTTCTTC

size: -
J: TRBJ1-5
D: -
V: TRBV5-6
CDR3: CASSVGPGGHQPQHF
DNA: TGTGCCAGCAGCGTGGGCCCCGGAGGGCATCAGCCCCAGCATTTT

size: -
J: TRBJ2-1
D: -
V: TRBV11-2
CDR3: CASRRLGSYNEQFF
DNA: TGTGCCAGCAGGCGACTAGGCTCCTACAATGAGCAGTTCTTC

size: -
J: TRBJ2-5
D: TRBD2
V: TRBV7-7
CDR3: CASSPGLEATQYF
DNA: TGTGCCAGCAGCCCGGGACTAGAGGCGACCCAGTACTTC

size: -
J: TRBJ2-1
D: -
V: TRBV4-2
CDR3: CASRSVASRGLFF
DNA: TGTGCCAGCAGGTCGGTGGCTAGTCGGGGTTTATTCTTC

size: -
J: TRBJ1-1
D: TRBD1
V: TRBV28
CDR3: CASSFIRGLTEAFF
DNA: TGTGCCAGCAGTTTTATCAGGGGGCTCACTGAAGCTTTCTTT

size: -
J: TRBJ1-1
D: -
V: TRBV9
CDR3: CASSVAPMNTEAFF
DNA: TGTGCCAGCAGCGTAGCCCCCATGAACACTGAAGCTTTCTTT

size: -
J: TRBJ1-2
D: -
V: TRBV7-2
CDR3: CASATDRNYGYTF
DNA: TGTGCCAGCGCGACGGACAGAAACTATGGCTACACCTTC

size: -
J: TRBJ2-5
D: -
V: TRBV7-2
CDR3: CASSPGIQETQYF
DNA: TGTGCCAGCAGCCCAGGAATCCAAGAGACCCAGTACTTC

size: -
J: TRBJ2-7
D: -
V: TRBV4-1
CDR3: CASSQGQPGASEQYF
DNA: TGCGCCAGCAGCCAGGGACAGCCGGGAGCTAGCGAGCAGTACTTC

size: -
J: TRBJ2-7
D: TRBD1
V: TRBV30
CDR3: CAWNRGQGASYEQYF
DNA: TGTGCCTGGAATAGGGGACAGGGTGCCTCCTACGAGCAGTACTTC

size: -
J: TRBJ2-7
D: -
V: TRBV7-9
CDR3: CASSYLPRVEQYF
DNA: TGTGCCAGCAGCTATCTTCCTAGAGTAGAGCAGTACTTC

size: -
J: TRBJ2-1
D: -
V: TRBV11-2
CDR3: CASSLDPNEQFF
DNA: TGTGCCAGCAGCTTAGACCCGAATGAGCAGTTCTTC

size: -
J: TRBJ1-5
D: -
V: TRBV6-1
CDR3: CASRAGEQPQHF
DNA: TGTGCCAGCAGGGCGGGGGAACAGCCCCAGCATTTT

size: -
J: TRBJ2-7
D: -
V: TRBV27
CDR3: CASRTSHEQYF
DNA: TGTGCCAGCAGAACTTCCCACGAGCAGTACTTC